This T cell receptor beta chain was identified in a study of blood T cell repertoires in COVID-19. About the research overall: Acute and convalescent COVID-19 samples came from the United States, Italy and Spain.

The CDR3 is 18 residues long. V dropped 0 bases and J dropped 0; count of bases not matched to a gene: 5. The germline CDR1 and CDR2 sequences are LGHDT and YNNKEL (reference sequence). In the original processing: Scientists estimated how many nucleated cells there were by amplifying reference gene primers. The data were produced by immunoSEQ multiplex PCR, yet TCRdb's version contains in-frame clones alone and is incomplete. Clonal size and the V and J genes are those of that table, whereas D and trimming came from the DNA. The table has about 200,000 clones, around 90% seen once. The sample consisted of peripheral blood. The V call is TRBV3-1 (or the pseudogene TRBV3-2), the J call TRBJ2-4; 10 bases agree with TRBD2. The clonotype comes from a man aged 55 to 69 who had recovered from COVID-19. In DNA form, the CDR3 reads TGTGCCAGCAGCCAAGAGCCTAGCGGGAGACAAGCCAAAAACATTCAGTACTTC. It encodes CASSQEPSGRQAKNIQYF.